A selection of T cell receptor beta chains follows, all from one sample in a study of beta chain features in type 1 diabetes. TCRdb keeps only in-frame clones here, not all; method: immunoSEQ multiplex PCR. The table includes around 300,000 clones, 13% to 15% detected once. The sample taken for sequencing was central memory CD4+ T cells from blood. The source of these receptors is a man aged 25 to 40 in good health. The CDR3 runs from the conserved cysteine through the conserved F or W.

V,J,CDR3
TRBV7-7,TRBJ2-5,CASRQGLAGGPQETQYF
TRBV7-3,TRBJ1-1,CASSLDGLREAFF
TRBV10-3,TRBJ1-2,CASRKPRANYGYTF
TRBV19,TRBJ1-2,CASSIGQSYGYTF
TRBV7-2,TRBJ2-1,CASSLGQFNEQFF
TRBV27,TRBJ1-2,CASSSLDSYYGYTF
TRBV18,TRBJ2-5,CASSPSEGLVTQYF
TRBV7-8,TRBJ1-1,CASRTGPNTEAFF
TRBV10-3,TRBJ2-3,CAISATSSGTDTQYF
TRBV7-2,TRBJ2-7,CASSSSVGEQYF
TRBV2,TRBJ2-3,CASSEGDRATDTQYF
TRBV2,TRBJ2-3,CASIRDRGVAADTQYF
TRBV7-8,TRBJ2-5,CASSATTSGRVGTQYF
TRBV9,TRBJ1-3,CASSVTASSGNTIYF
TRBV29-1,TRBJ1-4,CSVPQGGNEKLFF
TRBV27,TRBJ1-2,CASGGFSYGYTF
TRBV7-2,TRBJ2-7,CASSLGGTGGAQYF
TRBV5-4,TRBJ2-6,CASSPKKTLSGANVLTF
TRBV5-5,TRBJ2-7,CASSRDRGYEQYF
TRBV7-2,TRBJ2-7,CASSVDRSSYEQYF
TRBV13,TRBJ2-3,CASSPVLGRPSTDTQYF
TRBV9,TRBJ2-3,CASSVSGGRGVDTQYF
TRBV7-9,TRBJ2-3,CASSEGSSGTDTQYF
TRBV7-6,TRBJ2-5,CASSWTGAQYF
TRBV21-1,TRBJ1-5,CASRGRGNQPQHF
TRBV5-1,TRBJ1-5,CASSLDSNQPQHF
TRBV6-6,TRBJ2-1,CASSPGTRGEQFF
TRBV6-6,TRBJ2-2,CASSLQGGVGTGELFF
TRBV7-8,TRBJ2-1,CASSPRDRVFNEQFF